The 23 T cell receptor beta chains below were found in one sample sequenced in a study of blood T cell repertoires in COVID-19. The method was immunoSEQ multiplex PCR; TCRdb's version includes in-frame clones alone and lacks a portion of them. The repertoire holds 200,000 to 250,000 clones, with 88% as singletons. What was sequenced was peripheral blood. The origin of the receptors is a woman between 55 and 75 years old with acute or convalescent COVID-19.

This clone came up a few times. The genes are TRBV5-6 and TRBJ2-1; 8 bases are a match to TRBD1. Per the germline V gene, CDR1 is SGHDT and CDR2 is YYEEEE. V gave up 3 bases and J gave up 4 bases; unmatched junction bases: 6. The CDR3 consists of 15 residues. This CDR3 is CASSWGQEVYNEQFF. CDR3 sequence (DNA): TGTGCCAGCAGCTGGGGACAGGAGGTATACAATGAGCAGTTCTTC.

This clone occurred once. This chain links TRBV5-8 with TRBJ2-2, with D perhaps matching TRBD2 (5 bases). The CDR3 has 16 residues. Trimming cost V 1 base and J 5 bases, with 15 bases left between them. The germline V gene encodes CDR1 SGHTS and CDR2 YDEGEE. The CDR3 sequence: CASSLSLGSATGELFF. Here the CDR3 DNA reads TGTGCCAGCAGCTTGTCGTTGGGGAGCGCAACCGGGGAGCTGTTTTTT. The full variable domain, rest sourced from reference TRBV5-8 and TRBJ2-2, is EAGVTQSPTHLIKTRGQQATLRCSPISGHTSVYWYQQALGLGLQFLLWYDEGEERNRGNFPPRFSGRQFPNYSSELNVNALELEDSALYLCASSLSLGSATGELFFGEGSRLTVL.

The J gene is TRBJ1-1, the V gene TRBV18; a weak D match, TRBD1 (6 bases). Between the trimmed V and J ends, which lost 0 bases and 1 base, there was a span of 15 bases. This CDR3 spans 17 amino acids. The germline gives CDR1 KGHSH, CDR2 LQKENI. The DNA for the CDR3 is TGTGCCAGCTCACCACCGGGGGGGGCTAAGGGGAACACTGAAGCTTTCTTT. Translating it yields CASSPPGGAKGNTEAFF. The full variable domain, with the rest looked up from reference TRBV18 and TRBJ1-1, is NAGVMQNPRHLVRRRGQEARLRCSPMKGHSHVYWYRQLPEEGLKFMVYLQKENIIDESGMPKERFSAEFPKEGPSILRIQQVVRGDSAAYFCASSPPGGAKGNTEAFFGQGTRLTVV.

The genes are TRBV19 and TRBJ2-3; 7 bases agree with TRBD2. The CDR3 totals 14 residues. Trimming removed 6 bases from V and 4 bases from J; junction bases left unmatched: 7. Germline assignment: CDR1 LNHDA and CDR2 SQIVND (reference sequence). CDR3 in DNA: TGTGCCAGTAGCAATTCGGGGGGTTCAGATACGCAGTATTTT. This sequence encodes CASSNSGGSDTQYF.

This clone was found once. The V call is TRBV28, the J call TRBJ2-4, with D unclear. The CDR3 totals 15 residues. CDR1 is MDHEN, CDR2 SYDVKM, per germline. Between the trimmed V and J ends, which lost 2 bases and 0 bases, there was a span of 8 bases. The CDR3 sequence is CASSLGPLAKNIQYF. DNA for the CDR3: TGTGCCAGCAGTTTAGGGCCCTTAGCCAAAAACATTCAGTACTTC.

This chain uses TRBV5-1 with TRBJ2-1, with D possibly TRBD2 on 6 matching bases. Germline values: CDR1 SGHRS, CDR2 YFSETQ. This CDR3 region has 15 residues. Trimming removed 6 bases at V and 4 bases at J, with 17 bases between. Written as DNA, the CDR3 is TGCGCCAGCACGACCGGGACTCTCCCTTACAATGAGCAGTTCTTC. It yields the protein CASTTGTLPYNEQFF.

This rearrangement joins TRBV6-2 or TRBV6-3 to TRBJ2-7, with TRBD2 identical over 12 bases. Germline V gives CDR1 MNHEY, CDR2 SVGEGT. CDR3 length equals 14 residues. Trimming cost V 6 bases and J 3 bases; bases outside gene matches: 3. CDR3 bases: TGTGCCAGCAGACCTAGCGGGGGGGTCTACGAGCAGTACTTC. Protein product: CASRPSGGVYEQYF.

This chain joins TRBV7-2 and TRBJ2-7, with 8 bases matching TRBD1. This CDR3 region has 14 residues. Germline values: CDR1 SGHTA, CDR2 FQGNSA. The trim removed 4 bases at V and 4 bases at J, leaving 6 bases unmatched. The CDR3 DNA sequence: TGTGCCAGCAGCTCCCAGGGGGCCATTTACGAGCAGTACTTC. Translating it yields CASSSQGAIYEQYF.

The chain recombines TRBV4-1 with TRBJ1-3; maybe TRBD1 (6 bases). This CDR3 has 16 residues. Germline CDR1 reads MGHRA; CDR2 reads YSYEKL. V dropped 4 bases and J dropped 4 bases, with 17 bases sitting between them. The CDR3 bases are TGCGCCAGCAGCCGAGGGGGACCCGTTGTCGGAAACACCATATATTTT. Its protein is CASSRGGPVVGNTIYF.

The J gene is TRBJ2-7, the V gene TRBV7-9, with TRBD1 matching over 7 bases. Germline assignment: CDR1 SEHNR and CDR2 FQNEAQ (reference sequence). This CDR3 has 14 residues. V lost 2 bases to trimming and J lost 8 bases; unmatched junction nucleotides: 9. The CDR3 DNA reads as TGTGCCAGCAGCTTAACATGGGACAGTCCCCAGCAGTACTTC. As protein: CASSLTWDSPQQYF. The entire variable domain, with the rest obtained from reference TRBV7-9 and TRBJ2-7, is as follows: DTGVSQNPRHKITKRGQNVTFRCDPISEHNRLYWYRQTLGQGPEFLTYFQNEAQLEKSRLLSDRFSAERPKGSFSTLEIQRTEQGDSAMYLCASSLTWDSPQQYFGPGTRLTVT.

This clone was counted only a few times. The V and J genes are TRBV10-3 and TRBJ1-5; perhaps TRBD1 as D (6 bases). CDR3 length: 14 residues. V was pared by 0 bases and J by 7 bases, with 10 bases between. CDR1 is ENHRY and CDR2 is SYGVKD in the germline V gene. CDR3: CAISESGGAQPQHF. CDR3 in DNA: TGTGCCATCAGTGAGTCGGGGGGGGCCCAGCCCCAGCATTTT.

The J gene is TRBJ2-3, the V gene TRBV7-2, with 9 bases fitting TRBD2. This CDR3 spans 17 amino acids. Germline lookup yields CDR1 SGHTA and CDR2 FQGNSA. Trimming removed 4 bases from V and 5 bases from J; junction bases left unmatched: 13. CDR3 sequence reads: CASSSSVAGEAGDTQYF. CDR3 sequence (DNA): TGTGCCAGCAGCTCCTCCGTAGCGGGAGAAGCGGGAGATACGCAGTATTTT.

This chain joins TRBV4-1 and TRBJ2-5; 9 nucleotides agree with TRBD1. The V gene's germline CDR1 is MGHRA and CDR2 YSYEKL. With V trimmed by 4 bases and J by 2 bases, 8 bases remained unmatched. CDR3 length: 16 amino acids. In DNA form, the CDR3 reads TGCGCCAGCAGCCTCATTTCGACAGGGGGGCAAGAGACCCAGTACTTC. Translation: CASSLISTGGQETQYF.

V is TRBV6-2 or TRBV6-3 and J is TRBJ2-2; no clear D. The CDR3 runs 13 residues. V lost 4 bases and J 2 bases, leaving 5 bases between the germline ends. The germline CDR1 and CDR2 sequences are MNHEY and SVGEGT. The DNA for the CDR3 is TGTGCCAGCAGTTCCATCAACACCGGGGAGCTGTTTTTT. It specifies CASSSINTGELFF.

As concerns this clone: At one boundary the junction diverges from the germline segment, which might be a read error. This chain links TRBV3-1 (or the pseudogene TRBV3-2) with TRBJ1-2, with D hard to call. The CDR3 is 11 residues long. Germline lookup yields CDR1 LGHDT and CDR2 YNNKEL (reference sequence). The CDR3 coding sequence is TGTGCCAGCAGCCAAGGGGAGGGCGTACGTTTC. Its translation: CASSQGEGVRF.

J is TRBJ1-2 and V is TRBV28, with TRBD1 as a possible D gene (5 bases). The V and J ends lost 7 bases and 7 bases respectively, with 10 bases between them. There are 11 residues in the CDR3. Germline CDR1 is MDHEN and CDR2 is SYDVKM. This chain's CDR3 is CASMTASGYTF. CDR3 DNA sequence: TGTGCCAGCATGACAGCGTCTGGCTACACCTTC.

V gene TRBV19 combines with J gene TRBJ1-4; D not certain. CDR3 length: 15 amino acids. Per the germline V gene, CDR1 is LNHDA and CDR2 is SQIVND (reference sequence). V lost 5 bases, J lost 5 bases, and 15 bases lay in between. This CDR3 is CASSLDYGTNEKLFF. CDR3 sequence (DNA): TGTGCCAGTAGTCTCGACTACGGAACAAATGAAAAACTGTTTTTT.

This clone has only a few counts. This chain uses TRBV4-1 with TRBJ1-1, with D possibly being TRBD1 (6 bases). The germline V gene encodes CDR1 MGHRA and CDR2 YSYEKL. Trimming took off 2 bases at V and 2 bases at J, with 15 bases between the two ends. The CDR3 has 16 residues. As DNA, the CDR3 is TGCGCCAGCAGCCAAACAGGGAGAATAAAAAACACTGAAGCTTTCTTT. Protein sequence: CASSQTGRIKNTEAFF.

This chain links TRBV29-1 with TRBJ1-1; 7 bases are a match to TRBD1. This CDR3 spans 11 amino acids. Germline values: CDR1 SQVTM, CDR2 ANQGSEA. With 6 bases clipped from V and 6 bases from J, the junction kept 4 bases outside the gene matches. The CDR3 protein is CSVGGRSEAFF. The CDR3 DNA sequence: TGCAGCGTAGGGGGCAGGTCTGAAGCTTTCTTT.

The genes are TRBV19 and TRBJ1-5, with 10 bases aligning to TRBD1. The junction had 11 bases not matched to a gene; V was cut back by 5 bases and J by 7 bases. The germline CDR1 and CDR2 sequences are LNHDA and SQIVND (reference sequence). This CDR3 region has 16 residues. CDR3 in DNA: TGTGCCAGTAGTCCAGGGGGACAGGGGATGAACCAGCCCCAGCATTTT. Its translation: CASSPGGQGMNQPQHF.

This chain links TRBV7-2 with TRBJ2-5, with 7 bases fitting TRBD1. With V trimmed by 2 bases and J by 0 bases, 3 bases remained unmatched. Germline V gene lookup returns CDR1 SGHTA and CDR2 FQGNSA. The CDR3 is 15 amino acids. CDR3 region: CASSLTGVYQETQYF. CDR3 DNA: TGTGCCAGCAGCTTAACAGGGGTTTACCAAGAGACCCAGTACTTC.

This sequence joins TRBV18 and TRBJ2-7; tentative D call: TRBD1 (5 bases). CDR1 is KGHSH and CDR2 is LQKENI in the germline V gene. Trimming left V 2 bases short and J 7 bases short, with 27 bases between. This CDR3 has 18 amino acids. CDR3 in amino acids: CASSPSPTRTPSNGEQYF. The CDR3 DNA reads as TGTGCCAGCTCACCATCCCCGACCAGGACACCCTCAAACGGTGAGCAGTACTTC.

The chain links TRBV10-3 to TRBJ2-3, with 12 bases that match TRBD2. V trimming: 0 bases; J trimming: 5 bases; junction bases outside the gene matches: 3. Germline values: CDR1 ENHRY, CDR2 SYGVKD. The CDR3 is 16 residues long. The CDR3 DNA follows: TGTGCCATCAGTGAGTCGCTAGCGGGGGGGATAGATACGCAGTATTTT. Translated: CAISESLAGGIDTQYF.